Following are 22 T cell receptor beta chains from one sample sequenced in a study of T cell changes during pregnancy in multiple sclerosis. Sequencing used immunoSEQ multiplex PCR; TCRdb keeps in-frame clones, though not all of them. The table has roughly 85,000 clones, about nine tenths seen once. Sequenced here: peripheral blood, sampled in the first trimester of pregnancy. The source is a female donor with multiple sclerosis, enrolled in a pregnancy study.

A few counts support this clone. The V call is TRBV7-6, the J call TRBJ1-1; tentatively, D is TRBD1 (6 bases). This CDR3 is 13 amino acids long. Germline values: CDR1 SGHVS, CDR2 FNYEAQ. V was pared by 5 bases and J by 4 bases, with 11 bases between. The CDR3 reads CASSPGVFTEAFF. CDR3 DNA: TGTGCCAGCAGCCCAGGGGTTTTCACTGAAGCTTTCTTT. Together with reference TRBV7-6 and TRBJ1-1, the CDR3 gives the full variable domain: GAGVSQSPRYKVTKRGQDVALRCDPISGHVSLYWYRQALGQGPEFLTYFNYEAQQDKSGLPNDRFSAERPEGSISTLTIQRTEQRDSAMYRCASSPGVFTEAFFGQGTRLTVV.

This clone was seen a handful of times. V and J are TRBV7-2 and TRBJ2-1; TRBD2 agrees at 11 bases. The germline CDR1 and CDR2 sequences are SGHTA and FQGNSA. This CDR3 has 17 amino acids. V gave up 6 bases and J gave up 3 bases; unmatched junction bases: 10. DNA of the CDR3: TGTGCCAGCAGTTCCGGGACTAGCGGAGGGAGCTACAATGAGCAGTTCTTC. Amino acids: CASSSGTSGGSYNEQFF.

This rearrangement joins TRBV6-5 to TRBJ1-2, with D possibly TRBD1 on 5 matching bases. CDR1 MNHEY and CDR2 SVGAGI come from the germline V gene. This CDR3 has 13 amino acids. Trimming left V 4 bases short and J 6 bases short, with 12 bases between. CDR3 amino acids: CASSWQGLDGYTF. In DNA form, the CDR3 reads TGTGCCAGCAGTTGGCAGGGATTGGATGGCTACACCTTC.

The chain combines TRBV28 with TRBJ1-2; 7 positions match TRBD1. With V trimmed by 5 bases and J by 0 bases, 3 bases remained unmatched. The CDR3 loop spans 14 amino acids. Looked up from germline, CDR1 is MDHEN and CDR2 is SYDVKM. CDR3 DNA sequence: TGTGCCAGCAGTCGACAGGGAGCTAACTATGGCTACACCTTC. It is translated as CASSRQGANYGYTF.

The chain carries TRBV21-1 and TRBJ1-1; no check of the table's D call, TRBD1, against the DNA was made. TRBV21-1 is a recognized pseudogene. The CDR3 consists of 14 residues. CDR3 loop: CASSKSRMNTEAFF. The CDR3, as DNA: TGTGCCAGCAGCAAATCCAGGATGAACACTGAAGCTTTCTTT.

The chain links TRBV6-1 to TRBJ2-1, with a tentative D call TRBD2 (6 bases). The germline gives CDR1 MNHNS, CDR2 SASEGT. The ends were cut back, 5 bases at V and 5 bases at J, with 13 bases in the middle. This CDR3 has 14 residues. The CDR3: CASSQGTGNNEQFF. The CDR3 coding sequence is TGTGCCAGCAGTCAAGGGACTGGAAACAATGAGCAGTTCTTC.

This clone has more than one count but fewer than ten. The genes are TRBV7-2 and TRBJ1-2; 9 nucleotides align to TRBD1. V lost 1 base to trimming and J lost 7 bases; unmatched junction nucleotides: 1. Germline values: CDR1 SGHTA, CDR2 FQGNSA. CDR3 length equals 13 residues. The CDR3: CASSLDRGLGYTF. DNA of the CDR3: TGTGCCAGCAGCTTAGACAGGGGGCTTGGCTACACCTTC.

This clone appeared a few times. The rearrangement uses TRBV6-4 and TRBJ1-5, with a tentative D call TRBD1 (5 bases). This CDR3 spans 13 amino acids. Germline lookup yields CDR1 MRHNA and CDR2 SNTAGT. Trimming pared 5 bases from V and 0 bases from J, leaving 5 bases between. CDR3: CASSRGSNQPQHF. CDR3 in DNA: TGTGCCAGCAGTAGGGGTAGCAATCAGCCCCAGCATTTT.

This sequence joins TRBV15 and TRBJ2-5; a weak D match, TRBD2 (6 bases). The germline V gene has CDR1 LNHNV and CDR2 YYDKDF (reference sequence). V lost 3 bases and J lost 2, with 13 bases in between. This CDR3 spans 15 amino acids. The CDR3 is CATSSETGLQETQYF. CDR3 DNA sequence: TGTGCCACCAGCAGTGAAACGGGACTTCAAGAGACCCAGTACTTC.

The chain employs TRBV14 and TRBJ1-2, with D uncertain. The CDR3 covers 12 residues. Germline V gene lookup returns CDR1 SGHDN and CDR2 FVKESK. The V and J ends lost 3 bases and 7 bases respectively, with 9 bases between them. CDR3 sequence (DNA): TGTGCCAGCAGCCAGGGCCTGGTTGGCTACACCTTC. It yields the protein CASSQGLVGYTF.

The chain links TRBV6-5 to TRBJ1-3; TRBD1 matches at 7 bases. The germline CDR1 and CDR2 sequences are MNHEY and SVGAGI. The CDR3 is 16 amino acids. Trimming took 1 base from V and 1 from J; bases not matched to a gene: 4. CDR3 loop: CASSYLQGVSGNTIYF. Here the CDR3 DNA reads TGTGCCAGCAGTTACTTGCAGGGGGTTTCTGGAAACACCATATATTTT.

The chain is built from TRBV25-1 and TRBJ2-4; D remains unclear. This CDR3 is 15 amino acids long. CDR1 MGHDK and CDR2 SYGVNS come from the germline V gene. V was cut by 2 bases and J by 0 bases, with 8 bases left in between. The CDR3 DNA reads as TGTGCCAGCAGTGAAAGTTTACTAGCCAAAAACATTCAGTACTTC. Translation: CASSESLLAKNIQYF.

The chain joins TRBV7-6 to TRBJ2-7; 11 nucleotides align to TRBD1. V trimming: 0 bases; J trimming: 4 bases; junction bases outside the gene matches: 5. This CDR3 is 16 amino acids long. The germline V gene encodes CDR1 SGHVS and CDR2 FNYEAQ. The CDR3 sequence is CASSLAGGTGGYEQYF. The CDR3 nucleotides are TGTGCCAGCAGCTTAGCGGGCGGGACAGGGGGGTACGAGCAGTACTTC.

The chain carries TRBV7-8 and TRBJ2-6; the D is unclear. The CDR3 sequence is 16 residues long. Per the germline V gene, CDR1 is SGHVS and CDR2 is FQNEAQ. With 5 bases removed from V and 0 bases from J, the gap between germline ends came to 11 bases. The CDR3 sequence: CASSPSTYSGANVLTF. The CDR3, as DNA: TGTGCCAGCAGCCCGAGCACCTACTCTGGGGCCAACGTCCTGACTTTC.

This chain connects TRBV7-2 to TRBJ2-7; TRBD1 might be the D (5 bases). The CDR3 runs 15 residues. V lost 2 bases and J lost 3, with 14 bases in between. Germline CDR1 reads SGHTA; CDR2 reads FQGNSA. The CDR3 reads CASSLSDTLFYEQYF. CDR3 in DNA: TGTGCCAGCAGCTTATCGGACACCTTATTCTACGAGCAGTACTTC.

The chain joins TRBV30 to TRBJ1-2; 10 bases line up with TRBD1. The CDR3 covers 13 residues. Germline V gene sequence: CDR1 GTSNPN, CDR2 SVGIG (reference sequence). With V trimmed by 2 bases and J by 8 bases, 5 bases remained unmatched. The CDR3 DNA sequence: TGTGCCTGGAGTCAAGGGACAGGGGTAGGCTACACCTTC. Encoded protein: CAWSQGTGVGYTF.

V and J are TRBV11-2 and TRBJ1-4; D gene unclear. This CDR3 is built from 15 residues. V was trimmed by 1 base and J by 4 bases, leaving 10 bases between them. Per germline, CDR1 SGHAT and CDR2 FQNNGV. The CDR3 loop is CASSLGLPRNEKLFF. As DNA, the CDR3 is TGTGCCAGCAGCTTAGGACTGCCTCGTAATGAAAAACTGTTTTTT. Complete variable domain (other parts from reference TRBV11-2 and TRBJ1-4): EAGVAQSPRYKIIEKRQSVAFWCNPISGHATLYWYQQILGQGPKLLIQFQNNGVVDDSQLPKDRFSAERLKGVDSTLKIQPAKLEDSAVYLCASSLGLPRNEKLFFGSGTQLSVL.

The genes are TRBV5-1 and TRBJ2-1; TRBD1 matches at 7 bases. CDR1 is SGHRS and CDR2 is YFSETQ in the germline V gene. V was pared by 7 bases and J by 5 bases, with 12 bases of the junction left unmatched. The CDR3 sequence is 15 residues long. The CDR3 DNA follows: TGCGCCAGCCACGTTTCCGGGACAGATAACAATGAGCAGTTCTTC. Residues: CASHVSGTDNNEQFF.

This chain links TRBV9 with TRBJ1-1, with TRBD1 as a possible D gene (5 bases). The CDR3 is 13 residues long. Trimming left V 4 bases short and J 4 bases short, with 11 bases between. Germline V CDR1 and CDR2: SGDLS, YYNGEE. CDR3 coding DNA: TGTGCCAGCAGCCAAGGGGTGGGCACTGAAGCTTTCTTT. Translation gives CASSQGVGTEAFF.

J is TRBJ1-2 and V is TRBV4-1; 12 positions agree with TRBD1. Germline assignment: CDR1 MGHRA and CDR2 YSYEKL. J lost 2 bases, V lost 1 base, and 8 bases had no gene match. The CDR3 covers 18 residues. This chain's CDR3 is CASSQVVGTGGGNYGYTF. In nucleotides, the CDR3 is TGCGCCAGCAGCCAAGTGGTAGGGACAGGGGGCGGAAACTATGGCTACACCTTC.

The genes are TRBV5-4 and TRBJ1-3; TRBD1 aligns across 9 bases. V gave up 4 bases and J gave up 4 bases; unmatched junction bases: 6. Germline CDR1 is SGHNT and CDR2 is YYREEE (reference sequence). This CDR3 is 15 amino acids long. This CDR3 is CASSPWGTGGNTIYF. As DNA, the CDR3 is TGTGCCAGCAGCCCATGGGGGACAGGGGGAAACACCATATATTTT.

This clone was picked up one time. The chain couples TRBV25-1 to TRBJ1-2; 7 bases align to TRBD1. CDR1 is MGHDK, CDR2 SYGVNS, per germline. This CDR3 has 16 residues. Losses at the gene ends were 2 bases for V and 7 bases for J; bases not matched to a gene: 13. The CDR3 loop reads CASSEITDRFGLGYTF. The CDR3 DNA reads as TGTGCCAGCAGTGAAATAACGGACAGGTTCGGCCTTGGCTACACCTTC.